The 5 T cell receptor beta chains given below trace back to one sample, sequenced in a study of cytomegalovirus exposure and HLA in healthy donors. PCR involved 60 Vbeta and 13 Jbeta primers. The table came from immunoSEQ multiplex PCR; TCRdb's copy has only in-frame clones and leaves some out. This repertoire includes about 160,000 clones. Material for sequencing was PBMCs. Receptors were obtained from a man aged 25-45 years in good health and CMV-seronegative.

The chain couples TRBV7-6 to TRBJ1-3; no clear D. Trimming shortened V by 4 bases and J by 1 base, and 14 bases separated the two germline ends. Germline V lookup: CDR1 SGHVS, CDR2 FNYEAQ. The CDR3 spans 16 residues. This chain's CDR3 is CASSSWTGGSGNTIYF. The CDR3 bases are TGTGCCAGCAGCTCTTGGACGGGCGGGTCTGGAAACACCATATATTTT.

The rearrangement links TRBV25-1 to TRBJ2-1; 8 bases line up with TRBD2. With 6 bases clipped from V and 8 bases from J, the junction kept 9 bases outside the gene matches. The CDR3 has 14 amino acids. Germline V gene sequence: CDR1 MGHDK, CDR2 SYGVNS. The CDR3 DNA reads TGTGCCAGCAGCATAGCGGGGTCCAACTATGAGCAGTTCTTC. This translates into CASSIAGSNYEQFF.

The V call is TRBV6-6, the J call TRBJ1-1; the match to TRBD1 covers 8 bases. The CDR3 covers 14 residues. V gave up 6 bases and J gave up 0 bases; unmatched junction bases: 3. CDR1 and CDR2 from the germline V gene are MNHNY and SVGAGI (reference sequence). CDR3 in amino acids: CASREQGVNTEAFF. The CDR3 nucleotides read TGTGCCAGCAGGGAACAGGGGGTGAACACTGAAGCTTTCTTT.

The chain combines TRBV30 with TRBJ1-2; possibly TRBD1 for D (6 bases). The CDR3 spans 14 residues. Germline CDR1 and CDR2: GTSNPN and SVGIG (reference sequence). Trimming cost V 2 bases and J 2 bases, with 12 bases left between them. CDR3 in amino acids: CAWSRVRGNYGYTF. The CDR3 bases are TGTGCCTGGAGTCGCGTCAGGGGCAACTATGGCTACACCTTC.

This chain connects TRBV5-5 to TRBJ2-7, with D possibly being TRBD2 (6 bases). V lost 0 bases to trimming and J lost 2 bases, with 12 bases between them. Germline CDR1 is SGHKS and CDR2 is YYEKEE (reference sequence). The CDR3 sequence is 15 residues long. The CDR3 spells CASSLVVAVTYEQYF. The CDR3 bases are TGTGCCAGCAGCTTGGTAGTAGCGGTGACCTACGAGCAGTACTTC.